The clone carrying this T cell receptor beta chain showed up many times. The antigen is undetermined. The time point here: persistent/refractory GD, antithyroid drugs over 5 years with positive TRAb. After RNA was extracted from PBMCs, the TCR library was made from it. The data are from a study of regulatory T cells in long-lasting Graves disease. Study-wide points: Persistent disease was characterized by preferential usage of TRBV28, TRBJ1-2 and TRBJ2-5.

Sequencing libraries for TCR beta were prepared with iRepertoire HTBI primers and Arm-PCR of CDR3 regions. MiXCR, run by TCRdb on the multiplex PCR reads, gives a single entry per CDR3 protein. The top ten clones hold about a quarter of a sample with 400,000 or so distinct CDR3 sequences, around 22% of them seen once. Between the trimmed V and J ends, which lost 4 bases and 8 bases, there was a span of 11 bases. CDR1 SNHLY and CDR2 FYNNEI come from the germline V gene. The CDR3 extends over 13 amino acids. This TCR was sampled from a female donor with Graves disease. The V and J genes are TRBV2 and TRBJ1-4; no firm D call. Material: peripheral blood mononuclear cells (PBMCs), obtained when the disease was refractory, from a patient treated with antithyroid drugs. The CDR3 reads CASSANSEEKLFF. CDR3 nucleotide sequence: TGTGCCAGCAGTGCCAACTCAGAGGAAAAACTGTTTTTT.